The 20 T cell receptor beta chains presented below share a single source sample, sequenced in a study of blood T cell repertoires in COVID-19. Generated by immunoSEQ multiplex PCR, the TCRdb table keeps only in-frame clones and is missing some. The data contain approximately 220,000 clones, approximately 90% of them seen just once; the ten biggest clones take up less than 4.5%. What was sequenced was PBMCs or T cells enriched from blood (not recorded which). The receptors were sampled from a woman aged 40-49 years with acute COVID-19.

Here the CDR3 reads CASSERTGTGELFF. The CDR3 nucleotides read TGTGCCAGCAGTGAGAGGACGGGAACCGGGGAGCTGTTTTTT. The V and J genes are TRBV6-4 and TRBJ2-2; possibly TRBD2 for D (5 bases). CDR3 length: 14 amino acids. The germline gives CDR1 MRHNA, CDR2 SNTAGT. Trimming removed 3 bases at V and 5 bases at J, with 10 bases between.

V gene TRBV4-3 combines with J gene TRBJ2-3, with 12 bases identical to TRBD2. The CDR3 is 16 amino acids. V lost 0 bases, J lost 11 bases, and 9 bases stayed unmatched. CDR1 is LGHNA, CDR2 YSLEER, per germline. CDR3 DNA: TGCGCCAGCAGCCAAGATCAGGGGGGGGGACTAGCGGGGCAGTATTTT. Its protein product is CASSQDQGGGLAGQYF.

This sequence joins TRBV5-8 and TRBJ1-5; D gene uncertain. The CDR3 is 14 amino acids. Germline V gives CDR1 SGHTS, CDR2 YDEGEE. Between the trimmed V and J ends, which lost 4 bases and 0 bases, there was a span of 8 bases. The DNA for the CDR3 is TGTGCCAGCAGCGGGCTGTATAGCAATCAGCCCCAGCATTTT. It yields the protein CASSGLYSNQPQHF.

This clone has a handful of counts. The V call is TRBV2, the J call TRBJ1-2; no clear D. Between the trimmed V and J ends, which lost 5 bases and 6 bases, there was a span of 13 bases. This CDR3 is built from 13 residues. From germline, CDR1 is SNHLY and CDR2 FYNNEI. CDR3 region: CASSFSPQDGYTF. CDR3 sequence (DNA): TGTGCCAGCAGTTTTTCTCCCCAGGATGGCTACACCTTC.

The rearrangement uses TRBV10-3 and TRBJ1-2; 9 bases map to TRBD1. V lost 6 bases and J lost 5; bases outside the gene matches: 10. Germline CDR1 and CDR2: ENHRY and SYGVKD. The CDR3 runs 15 residues. The CDR3 DNA reads TGTGCCATCAGGGGAGGGGGACAGGGCTTTTATGGCTACACCTTC. Translation: CAIRGGGQGFYGYTF.

This chain connects TRBV4-3 to TRBJ1-2, with D perhaps matching TRBD1 (5 bases). The V end lost 4 bases, the J end lost 6 bases, and 18 bases lay between the germline ends. Germline-derived CDR1 and CDR2 are LGHNA and YSLEER. This CDR3 has 15 amino acids. CDR3 amino acids: CASSRSGAGTHGYTF. The CDR3 DNA reads as TGCGCCAGCAGCCGTAGCGGGGCGGGGACCCATGGCTACACCTTC.

The chain uses TRBV7-2 and TRBJ1-1; 9 nucleotides align to TRBD1. The CDR3 covers 15 residues. In germline, CDR1 is SGHTA, CDR2 FQGNSA. J was trimmed by 3 bases and V by 5 bases; bases with no gene match: 7. The CDR3 DNA is TGTGCCAGCAGCATCAAGACAGGGGGAGACACTGAAGCTTTCTTT. Its translation: CASSIKTGGDTEAFF.

This clone was picked up one time. V is TRBV2 and J is TRBJ2-3; 10 positions agree with TRBD2. Germline lookup yields CDR1 SNHLY and CDR2 FYNNEI. The CDR3 has 16 residues. J was trimmed by 0 bases and V by 4 bases; bases with no gene match: 4. The CDR3 protein is CASSAGLAESTDTQYF. In DNA form, the CDR3 reads TGTGCCAGCAGTGCCGGACTAGCGGAGAGCACAGATACGCAGTATTTT.

This clone was recorded a few times. V is TRBV2 and J is TRBJ1-3; 7 positions match TRBD1. V lost 6 bases, J lost 4 bases, and 6 bases stayed unmatched. Per the germline V gene, CDR1 is SNHLY and CDR2 is FYNNEI. This CDR3 contains 14 residues. CDR3 nucleotide sequence: TGTGCCAGCAGACTCAGGGGGGTGGGAAACACCATATATTTT. This encodes CASRLRGVGNTIYF.

J is TRBJ1-2 and V is TRBV10-3; D call uncertain. In germline, CDR1 is ENHRY, CDR2 SYGVKD. This CDR3 region has 14 residues. With 7 bases removed from V and 4 bases from J, the gap between germline ends came to 16 bases. CDR3 sequence reads: CAITDRVEVYGYTF. In DNA form, the CDR3 reads TGTGCCATCACTGACCGAGTGGAGGTCTATGGCTACACCTTC.

This clone was counted a single time. The chain links TRBV16 to TRBJ1-1; D gene uncertain. This CDR3 comprises 15 residues. Germline V gene sequence: CDR1 KGHSY, CDR2 FQNENV. The V end was cut by 0 bases, the J end by 0 bases, with 8 bases between. The CDR3: CASSQSEGLNTEAFF. Here the CDR3 DNA reads TGTGCCAGCAGCCAATCGGAGGGCTTGAACACTGAAGCTTTCTTT.

The sample holds one count of this clone. The chain has TRBV7-9 and TRBJ1-1, with 8 nucleotides matching TRBD1. V was clipped by 1 base and J by 7 bases; unmatched bases: 5. The CDR3 totals 14 residues. CDR1 and CDR2 (germline): SEHNR, FQNEAQ (reference sequence). This chain's CDR3 is CASSLGGQGVEAFF. CDR3 DNA: TGTGCCAGCAGCTTAGGAGGACAGGGAGTTGAAGCTTTCTTT.

V is TRBV10-1 and J is TRBJ1-1; no definite D call. Per the germline V gene, CDR1 is WNHNN and CDR2 is SYGVQD (reference sequence). Trimming stripped 2 bases from V and 7 bases from J, with 11 bases between. The CDR3 covers 13 residues. CDR3 protein: CASSEAPHVEAFF. The CDR3 DNA sequence: TGCGCCAGCAGTGAGGCTCCACATGTTGAAGCTTTCTTT.

This sequence joins TRBV3-1 (or the pseudogene TRBV3-2) and TRBJ1-6, with a tentative D call TRBD1 (6 bases). The CDR3 runs to 14 residues. V lost 4 bases, J lost 10 bases, and 14 bases lay in between. CDR1 is LGHDT, CDR2 YNNKEL, per germline (reference sequence). CDR3 sequence: CASSPSVRGSPLHF. The CDR3 DNA reads as TGTGCCAGCAGCCCATCGGTCAGGGGCTCACCCCTCCACTTT.

This sequence joins TRBV27 and TRBJ1-5; tentative D call: TRBD1 (6 bases). The CDR3 is made up of 17 amino acids. The V gene lost 4 bases and the J gene lost 0 bases, with 16 bases spanning the gap. CDR1 MNHEY and CDR2 SMNVEV come from the germline V gene (reference sequence). This CDR3 is CASSSSNRAISNQPQHF. In DNA, the CDR3 is TGTGCCAGCAGTTCCTCTAACAGGGCTATTAGCAATCAGCCCCAGCATTTT.

The rearrangement joins TRBV7-6 to TRBJ2-7; the D is unclear. V was trimmed by 3 bases and J by 3 bases, leaving 9 bases between them. The CDR3 loop spans 13 amino acids. Looked up from germline, CDR1 is SGHVS and CDR2 is FNYEAQ. In DNA, the CDR3 is TGTGCCAGCAGCTTCTCTAGAGACTACGAGCAGTACTTC. Residues: CASSFSRDYEQYF.

The V and J genes are TRBV4-2 and TRBJ1-1, with a possible D match to TRBD1 (6 bases). V dropped 4 bases and J dropped 0 bases, with 15 bases sitting between them. Germline V gives CDR1 LGHNA, CDR2 YNFKEQ. The CDR3 covers 16 residues. The CDR3 DNA reads TGTGCCAGCAGCCCCGGGACAACGACGGTGAACACTGAAGCTTTCTTT. The encoded protein is CASSPGTTTVNTEAFF.

The chain has TRBV4-1 and TRBJ1-2, with 11 bases that match TRBD1. The ends lost 0 bases at V and 5 bases at J; junction bases unmatched: 5. Germline V gives CDR1 MGHRA, CDR2 YSYEKL. This CDR3 has 16 amino acids. The CDR3 bases are TGCGCCAGCAGCCAAGATTTGGGGACAGGGGGGTATGGCTACACCTTC. Its translation is CASSQDLGTGGYGYTF.

This clone came up once. The chain couples TRBV7-2 to TRBJ2-1; possible D gene TRBD1, 5 bases. The ends were cut back, 3 bases at V and 2 bases at J, with 8 bases in the middle. Germline V gives CDR1 SGHTA, CDR2 FQGNSA. This CDR3 contains 14 residues. CDR3 residues: CASSFQGTYNEQFF. The CDR3 bases are TGTGCCAGCAGCTTTCAGGGCACCTACAATGAGCAGTTCTTC.

This chain links TRBV7-8 with TRBJ2-2; possible D gene TRBD1, 6 bases. The CDR3 totals 16 residues. Looked up from germline, CDR1 is SGHVS and CDR2 is FQNEAQ. V lost 10 bases to trimming and J lost 5 bases, with 23 bases between them. In DNA, the CDR3 is TGTGCCAACCGGATGGATGGGGACATAAGAACCGGGGAGCTGTTTTTT. Its translation: CANRMDGDIRTGELFF.